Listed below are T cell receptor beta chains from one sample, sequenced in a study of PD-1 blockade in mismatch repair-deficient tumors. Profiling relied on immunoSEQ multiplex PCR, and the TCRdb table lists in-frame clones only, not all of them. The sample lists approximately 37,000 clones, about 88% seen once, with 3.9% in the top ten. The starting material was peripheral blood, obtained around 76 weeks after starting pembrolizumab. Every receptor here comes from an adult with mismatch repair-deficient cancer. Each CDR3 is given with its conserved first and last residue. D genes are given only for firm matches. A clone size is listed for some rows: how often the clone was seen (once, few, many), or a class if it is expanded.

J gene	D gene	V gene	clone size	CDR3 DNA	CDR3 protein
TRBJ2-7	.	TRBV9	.	TGTGCCAGCAGCGTAGGTCTAGCCGCCTACGAGCAGTACTTC	CASSVGLAAYEQYF
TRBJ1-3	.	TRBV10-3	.	TGTGCCATCAGTGAAGGCGCTCCGGGGGGAACTGGAAACACCATATATTTT	CAISEGAPGGTGNTIYF
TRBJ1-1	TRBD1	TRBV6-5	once	TGTGCCAGCAGCACAGGGGTAACTGAAGCTTTCTTT	CASSTGVTEAFF
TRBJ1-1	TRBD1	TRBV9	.	TGTGCCAGCAGCGCGACATCGGGACAGGGGAGGGCCACTGAAGCTTTCTTT	CASSATSGQGRATEAFF
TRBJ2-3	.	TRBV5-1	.	TGCGCCAGCAGCTTCGGGGGAGGAACAGATACGCAGTATTTT	CASSFGGGTDTQYF
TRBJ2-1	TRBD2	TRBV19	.	TGTGCCAGTAGTGTGCTAGCGGGAATAAACAATGAGCAGTTCTTC	CASSVLAGINNEQFF
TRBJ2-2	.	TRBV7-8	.	TGTGCCAGCAGCATCGGACCAACCGGGGAGCTGTTTTTT	CASSIGPTGELFF
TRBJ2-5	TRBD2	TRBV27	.	TGTGCCAGCAGTTTATTGGTAGCGGGAGGTATTTACCAAGAGACCCAGTACTTC	CASSLLVAGGIYQETQYF
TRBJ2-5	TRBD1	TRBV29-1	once	TGCAGCGGAGGGACAGGGGATGGCACCCAGTACTTC	CSGGTGDGTQYF
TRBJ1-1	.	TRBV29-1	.	TGCAGCGCCAAGCGGTGGATGAACACTGAAGCTTTCTTT	CSAKRWMNTEAFF
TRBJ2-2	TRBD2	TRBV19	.	TGTGCCAGTAATAGACTAGCGGGAGGGCCGGGCACCGGGGAGCTGTTTTTT	CASNRLAGGPGTGELFF
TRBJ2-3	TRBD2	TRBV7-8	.	TGTGCCAGCAGCGTCCCGGGACTAGCGGGGAAACCTAGCACAGATACGCAGTATTTT	CASSVPGLAGKPSTDTQYF
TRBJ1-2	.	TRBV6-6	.	TGTGCCAGCAGTTACTTGGCGGTCGGGCGGGACTATGGCTACACCTTC	CASSYLAVGRDYGYTF
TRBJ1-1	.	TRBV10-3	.	TGTGCCATCAGTGCTGGCCGGGACACCACTGAAGCTTTCTTT	CAISAGRDTTEAFF
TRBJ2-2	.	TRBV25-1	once	TGTGCCAGCATGCAGGGCCCCGGGGAGCTGTTTTTT	CASMQGPGELFF
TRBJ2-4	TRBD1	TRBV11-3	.	TGTGCCAGCAGCCTCGACAGGGGTGCCAAAAACATTCAGTACTTC	CASSLDRGAKNIQYF
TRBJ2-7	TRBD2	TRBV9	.	TGTGCCAGCAGCGTAAGGGGCGGGAGCGCCTACGAGCAGTACTTC	CASSVRGGSAYEQYF
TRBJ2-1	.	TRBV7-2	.	TGTGCCAGCAGCTTAGACGGGAGAAATGAGCAGTTCTTC	CASSLDGRNEQFF
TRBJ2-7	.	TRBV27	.	TGTGCCAGCAGTTTTGGGGCGTCAGGCGAGCAGTACTTC	CASSFGASGEQYF
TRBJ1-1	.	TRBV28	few	TGTGCCAGCAGGAGCCCAGGGCCCACTGAAGCTTTCTTT	CASRSPGPTEAFF
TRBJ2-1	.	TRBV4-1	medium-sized	TGCGCCAGCAGCCAACGGGTAACCCCCGGGGAGACCGGTGAGCAGTTCTTC	CASSQRVTPGETGEQFF
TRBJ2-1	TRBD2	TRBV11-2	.	TGTGCCAGCAGCTCGGGACTAGCGGGCAGCTCCTACAATGAGCAGTTCTTC	CASSSGLAGSSYNEQFF
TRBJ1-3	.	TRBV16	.	TGTGCCAGCAGCCAAGGGATACCATCTGGAAACACCATATATTTT	CASSQGIPSGNTIYF
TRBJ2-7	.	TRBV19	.	TGTGCCAGTAGTATGGGTTTGGCGGAGTTGGACGAGCAGTACTTC	CASSMGLAELDEQYF
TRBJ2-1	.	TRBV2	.	TGTGCCAGCAGCCTAAATGAGCAGTTCTTC	CASSLNEQFF
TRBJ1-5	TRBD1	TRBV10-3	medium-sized	TGTGCCATCAGTGAGAGACAGGGGGGCAATCAGCCCCAGCATTTT	CAISERQGGNQPQHF
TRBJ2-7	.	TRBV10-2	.	TGCGCCAGCAGGGCCTTAGCGGTACTCTACGAGCAGTACTTC	CASRALAVLYEQYF
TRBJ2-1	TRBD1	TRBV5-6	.	TGTGCCAGCAGCTTGTATAGGGACAGGTACAATGAGCAGTTCTTC	CASSLYRDRYNEQFF
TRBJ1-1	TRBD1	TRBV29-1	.	TGCAGCGTAGGAAGGCAGGGGGCTGTGAACACTGAAGCTTTCTTT	CSVGRQGAVNTEAFF
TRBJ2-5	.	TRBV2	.	TGTGCCAGCAGTGAAACAGGATCCCAAGAGACCCAGTACTTC	CASSETGSQETQYF
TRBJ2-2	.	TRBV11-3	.	TGTGCCAGCAGCTTAGTAGCTAGCCCCGGGGAGCTGTTTTTT	CASSLVASPGELFF
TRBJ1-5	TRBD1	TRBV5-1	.	TGCGCCAGCAGCTCAGCCGACAGGGGGTTGATAAATCAGCCCCAGCATTTT	CASSSADRGLINQPQHF